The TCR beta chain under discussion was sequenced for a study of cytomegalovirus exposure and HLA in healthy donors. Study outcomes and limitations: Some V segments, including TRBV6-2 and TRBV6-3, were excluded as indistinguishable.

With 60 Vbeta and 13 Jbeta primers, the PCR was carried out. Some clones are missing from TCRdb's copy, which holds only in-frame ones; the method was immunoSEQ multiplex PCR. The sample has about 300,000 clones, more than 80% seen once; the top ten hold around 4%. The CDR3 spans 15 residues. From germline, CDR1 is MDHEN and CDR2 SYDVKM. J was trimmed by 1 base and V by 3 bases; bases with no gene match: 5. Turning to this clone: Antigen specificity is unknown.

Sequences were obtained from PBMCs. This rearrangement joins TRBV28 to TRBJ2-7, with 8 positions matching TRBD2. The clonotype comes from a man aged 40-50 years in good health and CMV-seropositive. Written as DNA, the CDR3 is TGTGCCAGCAGTTTGTCGCGGGAGGCTTCCTACGAGCAGTACTTC. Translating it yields CASSLSREASYEQYF.